The TCR beta chain described here comes from a study of cytomegalovirus exposure and HLA in healthy donors. The primer mix had 60 Vbeta and 13 Jbeta primers. Here immunoSEQ multiplex PCR was the method, and the copy in TCRdb shows in-frame clones only, minus some. The profile shows over 200,000 clones, more than 75% of them singletons. Germline CDR1 MNHEY, CDR2 SVGAGI. V lost 2 bases, J lost 3 bases, and 8 bases lay in between. The CDR3 extends over 13 amino acids. The chain is built from TRBV6-5 and TRBJ2-7; D possibly corresponds to TRBD1 (6 bases). The sequence was collected from a human donor in good health. The sample comprised PBMCs. The CDR3 DNA reads TGTGCCAGCAGTTACAACAGGGACTACGAGCAGTACTTC. The encoded protein is CASSYNRDYEQYF.